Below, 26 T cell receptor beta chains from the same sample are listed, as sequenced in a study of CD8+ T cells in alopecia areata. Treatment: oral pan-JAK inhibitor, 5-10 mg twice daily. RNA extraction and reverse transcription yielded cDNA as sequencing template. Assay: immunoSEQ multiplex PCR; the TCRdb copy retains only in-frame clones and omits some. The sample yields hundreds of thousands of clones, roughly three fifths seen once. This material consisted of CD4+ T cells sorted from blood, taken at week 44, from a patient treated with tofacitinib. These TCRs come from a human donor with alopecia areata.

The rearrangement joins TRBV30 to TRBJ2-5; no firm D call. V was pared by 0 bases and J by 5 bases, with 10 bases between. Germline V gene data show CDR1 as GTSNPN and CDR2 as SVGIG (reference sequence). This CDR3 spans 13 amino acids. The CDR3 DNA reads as TGTGCCTGGAGTGTACTCGTTAGCGAGACCCAGTACTTC. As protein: CAWSVLVSETQYF.

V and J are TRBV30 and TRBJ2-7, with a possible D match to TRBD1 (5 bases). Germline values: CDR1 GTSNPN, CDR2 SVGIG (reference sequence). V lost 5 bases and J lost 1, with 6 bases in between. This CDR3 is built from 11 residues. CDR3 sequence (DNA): TGTGCCTGGGGACAATCCTACGAGCAGTACTTC. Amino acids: CAWGQSYEQYF.

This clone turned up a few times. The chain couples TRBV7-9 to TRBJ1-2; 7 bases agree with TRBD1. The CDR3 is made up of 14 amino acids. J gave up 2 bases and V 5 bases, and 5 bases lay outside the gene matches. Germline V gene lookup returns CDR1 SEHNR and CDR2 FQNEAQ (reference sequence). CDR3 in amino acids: CASSNSGGNYGYTF. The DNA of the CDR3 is TGTGCCAGCAGCAACTCAGGGGGGAACTATGGCTACACCTTC.

This CDR3 reads CASSPRDRGLYEQYF. The DNA for the CDR3 is TGTGCCAGCAGCCCACGGGACAGGGGACTCTACGAGCAGTACTTC. The chain links TRBV11-2 to TRBJ2-7; the match to TRBD1 covers 10 bases. V gave up 5 bases and J gave up 3 bases; unmatched junction bases: 7. Per germline, CDR1 SGHAT and CDR2 FQNNGV. CDR3 size: 15 residues. The complete variable domain, with remaining parts taken from reference TRBV11-2 and TRBJ2-7, reads EAGVAQSPRYKIIEKRQSVAFWCNPISGHATLYWYQQILGQGPKLLIQFQNNGVVDDSQLPKDRFSAERLKGVDSTLKIQPAKLEDSAVYLCASSPRDRGLYEQYFGPGTRLTVT.

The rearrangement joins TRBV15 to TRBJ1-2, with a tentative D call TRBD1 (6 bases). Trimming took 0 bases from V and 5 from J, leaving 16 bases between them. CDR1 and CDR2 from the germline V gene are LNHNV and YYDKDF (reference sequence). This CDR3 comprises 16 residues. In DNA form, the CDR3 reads TGTGCCACCAGCAGAGATCAGGATCAGGGGCTGTATGGCTACACCTTC. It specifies CATSRDQDQGLYGYTF.

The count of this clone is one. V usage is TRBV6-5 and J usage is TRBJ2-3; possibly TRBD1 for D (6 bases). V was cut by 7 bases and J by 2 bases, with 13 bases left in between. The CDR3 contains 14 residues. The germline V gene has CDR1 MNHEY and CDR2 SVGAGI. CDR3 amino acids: CASKSGEFTDTQYF. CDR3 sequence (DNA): TGTGCCAGCAAGTCAGGGGAATTCACAGATACGCAGTATTTT.

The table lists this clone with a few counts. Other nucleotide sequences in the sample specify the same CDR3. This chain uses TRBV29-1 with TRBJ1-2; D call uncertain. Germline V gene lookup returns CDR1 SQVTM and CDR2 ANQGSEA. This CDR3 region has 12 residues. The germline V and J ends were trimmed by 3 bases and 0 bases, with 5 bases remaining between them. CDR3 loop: CSVDRTNYGYTF. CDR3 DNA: TGCAGCGTTGATCGTACTAACTATGGCTACACCTTC.

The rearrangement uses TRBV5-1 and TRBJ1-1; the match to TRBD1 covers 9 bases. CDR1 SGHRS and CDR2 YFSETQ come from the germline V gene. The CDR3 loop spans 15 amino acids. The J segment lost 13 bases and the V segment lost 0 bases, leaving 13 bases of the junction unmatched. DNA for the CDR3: TGCGCCAGCAGCTTGGGAGGGACAGGGTTTCAAGATGGTTTCTTT. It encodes CASSLGGTGFQDGFF.

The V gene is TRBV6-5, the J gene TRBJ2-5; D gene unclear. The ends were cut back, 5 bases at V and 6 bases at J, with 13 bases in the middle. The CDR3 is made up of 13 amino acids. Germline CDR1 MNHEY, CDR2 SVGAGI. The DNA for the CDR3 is TGTGCCAGCAGTCAACTTACCTCCAAGACCCAGTACTTC. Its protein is CASSQLTSKTQYF.

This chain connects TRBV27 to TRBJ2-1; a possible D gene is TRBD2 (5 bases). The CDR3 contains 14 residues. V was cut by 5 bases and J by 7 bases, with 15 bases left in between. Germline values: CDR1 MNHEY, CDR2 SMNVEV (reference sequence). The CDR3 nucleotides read TGTGCCAGCAGTCATATCCCCTCGGGGAATGAGCAGTTCTTC. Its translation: CASSHIPSGNEQFF.

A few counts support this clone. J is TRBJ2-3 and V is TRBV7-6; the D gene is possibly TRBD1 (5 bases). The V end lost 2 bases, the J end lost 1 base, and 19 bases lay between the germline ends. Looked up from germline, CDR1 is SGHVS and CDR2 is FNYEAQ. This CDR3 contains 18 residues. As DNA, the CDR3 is TGTGCCAGCAGCTTAACCCCCCGAAAGGGGATAGGCACAGATACGCAGTATTTT. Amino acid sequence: CASSLTPRKGIGTDTQYF.

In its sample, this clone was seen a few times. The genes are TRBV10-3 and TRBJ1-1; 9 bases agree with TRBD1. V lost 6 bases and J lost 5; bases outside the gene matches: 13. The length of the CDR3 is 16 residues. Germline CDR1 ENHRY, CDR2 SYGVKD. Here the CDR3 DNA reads TGTGCCATCAGGGACTCCGGACAGGGGTTTAGTACTGAAGCTTTCTTT. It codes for CAIRDSGQGFSTEAFF.

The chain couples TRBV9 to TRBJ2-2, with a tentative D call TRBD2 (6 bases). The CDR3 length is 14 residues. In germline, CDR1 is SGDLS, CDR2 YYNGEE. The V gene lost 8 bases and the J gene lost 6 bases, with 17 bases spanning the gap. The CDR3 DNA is TGTGCCAGAGTGGGACTTTCCCTTTCCGGGGAGCTGTTTTTT. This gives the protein CARVGLSLSGELFF.

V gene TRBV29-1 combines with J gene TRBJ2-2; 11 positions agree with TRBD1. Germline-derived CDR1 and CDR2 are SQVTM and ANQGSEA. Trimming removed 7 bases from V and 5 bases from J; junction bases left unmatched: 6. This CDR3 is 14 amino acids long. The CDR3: CSARTGGNTGELFF. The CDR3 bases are TGCAGCGCTCGGACAGGGGGCAATACCGGGGAGCTGTTTTTT.

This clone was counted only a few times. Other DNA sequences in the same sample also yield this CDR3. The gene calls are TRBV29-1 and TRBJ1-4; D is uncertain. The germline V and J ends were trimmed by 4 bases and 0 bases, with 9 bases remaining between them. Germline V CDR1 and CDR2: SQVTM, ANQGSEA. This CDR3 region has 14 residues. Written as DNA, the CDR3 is TGCAGCGTTGTAGACCCTGCAACTAATGAAAAACTGTTTTTT. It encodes CSVVDPATNEKLFF.

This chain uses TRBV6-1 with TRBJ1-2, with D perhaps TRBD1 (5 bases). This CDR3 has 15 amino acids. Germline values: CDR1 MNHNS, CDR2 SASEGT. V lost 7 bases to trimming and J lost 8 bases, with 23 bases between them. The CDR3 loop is CASIPAPGIPEGYTF. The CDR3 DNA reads TGTGCCAGCATCCCCGCACCAGGGATCCCGGAGGGCTACACCTTC.

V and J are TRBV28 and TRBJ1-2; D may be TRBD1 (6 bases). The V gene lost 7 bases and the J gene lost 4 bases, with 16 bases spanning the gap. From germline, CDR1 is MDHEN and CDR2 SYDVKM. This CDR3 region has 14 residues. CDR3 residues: CASNYWEQGYGYTF. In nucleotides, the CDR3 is TGTGCCAGCAATTACTGGGAACAGGGCTATGGCTACACCTTC.

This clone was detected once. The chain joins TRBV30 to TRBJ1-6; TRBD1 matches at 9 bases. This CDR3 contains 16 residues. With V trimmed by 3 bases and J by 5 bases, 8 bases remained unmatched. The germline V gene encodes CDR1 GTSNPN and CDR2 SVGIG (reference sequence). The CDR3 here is CAWRFGTGRNNSPLHF. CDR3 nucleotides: TGTGCCTGGAGGTTCGGGACAGGGCGGAATAATTCACCCCTCCACTTT.

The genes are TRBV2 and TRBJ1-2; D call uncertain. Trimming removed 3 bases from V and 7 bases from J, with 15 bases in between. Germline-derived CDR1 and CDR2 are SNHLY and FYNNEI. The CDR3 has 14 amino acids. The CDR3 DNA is TGTGCCAGCAGTGATAGGGAGGGAGGCTCTGGCTACACCTTC. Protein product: CASSDREGGSGYTF.

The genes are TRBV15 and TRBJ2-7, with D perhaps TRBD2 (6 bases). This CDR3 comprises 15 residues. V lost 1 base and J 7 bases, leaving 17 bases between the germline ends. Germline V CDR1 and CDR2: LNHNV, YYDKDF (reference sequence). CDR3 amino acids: CATSRAGTPLREQYF. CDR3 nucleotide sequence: TGTGCCACCAGCAGAGCCGGGACTCCACTAAGGGAGCAGTACTTC.

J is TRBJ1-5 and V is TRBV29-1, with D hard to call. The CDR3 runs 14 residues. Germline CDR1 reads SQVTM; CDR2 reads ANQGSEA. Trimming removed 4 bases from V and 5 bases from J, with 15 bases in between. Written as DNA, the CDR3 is TGCAGCGTTGGGCTGGGTTCATTGGATCAGCCCCAGCATTTT. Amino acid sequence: CSVGLGSLDQPQHF.

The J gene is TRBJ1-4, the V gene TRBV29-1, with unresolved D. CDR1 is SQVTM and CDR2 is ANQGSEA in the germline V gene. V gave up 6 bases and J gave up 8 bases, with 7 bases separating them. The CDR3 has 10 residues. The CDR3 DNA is TGCAGCGTGATGGGGGAAAAACTGTTTTTT. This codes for CSVMGEKLFF.

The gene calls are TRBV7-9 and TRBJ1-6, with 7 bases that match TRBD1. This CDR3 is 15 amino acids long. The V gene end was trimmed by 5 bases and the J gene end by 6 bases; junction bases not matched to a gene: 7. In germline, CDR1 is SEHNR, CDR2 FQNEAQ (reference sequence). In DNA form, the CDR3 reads TGTGCCAGCAGCCCCTCCCGACAGGGTAATTCACCCCTCCACTTT. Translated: CASSPSRQGNSPLHF.

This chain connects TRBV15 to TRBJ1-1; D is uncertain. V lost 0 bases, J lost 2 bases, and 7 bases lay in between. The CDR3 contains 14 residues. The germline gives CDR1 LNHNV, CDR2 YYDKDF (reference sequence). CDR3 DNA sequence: TGTGCCACCAGCAGAGATATGGGTAACACTGAAGCTTTCTTT. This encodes CATSRDMGNTEAFF.

CDR3 sequence: CAWRDSASYTF. DNA of the CDR3: TGTGCCTGGAGGGACAGCGCCTCGTACACCTTC. The rearrangement links TRBV30 to TRBJ1-2; perhaps TRBD1 as D (6 bases). The germline V gene encodes CDR1 GTSNPN and CDR2 SVGIG (reference sequence). The CDR3 has 11 amino acids. Trimming removed 3 bases from V and 11 bases from J, with 13 bases in between.

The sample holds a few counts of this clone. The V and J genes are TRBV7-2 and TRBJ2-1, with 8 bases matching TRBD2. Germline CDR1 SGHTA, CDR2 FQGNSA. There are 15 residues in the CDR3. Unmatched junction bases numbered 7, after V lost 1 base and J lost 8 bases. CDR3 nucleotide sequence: TGTGCCAGCAGCTTAGGGGCGGGGGGTAACGATGAGCAGTTCTTC. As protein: CASSLGAGGNDEQFF.